Presented here are 30 T cell receptor beta chains from one specimen sequenced in a study of CD8 T cells in ankylosing spondylitis. Using its own MiXCR run on the 5' RACE reads, TCRdb lists one record per CDR3 protein. The sample consists of hundreds of thousands of distinct CDR3 sequences, 20% to 25% of them appearing once. The sample taken for sequencing was blood, either unsorted or a sorted T cell fraction (not recorded which). The receptors stem from a male donor with ankylosing spondylitis or in good health (not recorded which).

This clonotype has just a few counts. The chain joins TRBV6-1 to TRBJ2-1, with TRBD2 identical over 10 bases. V was pared by 6 bases and J by 4 bases, with 12 bases of the junction left unmatched. The length of the CDR3 is 17 residues. Germline V gene data show CDR1 as MNHNS and CDR2 as SASEGT. Written as DNA, the CDR3 is TGTGCCAGCAGAACCGGGACTAGCGATCTTCCATACAATGAGCAGTTCTTC. Protein product: CASRTGTSDLPYNEQFF.

Only a few counts were recorded for this clonotype. The chain employs TRBV24-1 and TRBJ2-2; 7 bases are shared with TRBD2. The V segment lost 8 bases and the J segment 5 bases; nucleotides outside the gene matches: 19. The CDR3 is 18 residues long. Germline V gene data show CDR1 as KGHDR and CDR2 as SFDVKD. The CDR3 here is CATTGTVLGTRGTGELFF. Written as DNA, the CDR3 is TGTGCCACCACCGGGACGGTGTTGGGGACGCGGGGGACCGGGGAGCTGTTTTTT.

The chain combines TRBV20-1 with TRBJ2-7; D not certain. V was clipped by 6 bases and J by 1 base, with 13 bases between them. The germline V gene has CDR1 DFQATT and CDR2 SNEGSKA (reference sequence). This CDR3 has 13 amino acids. CDR3 nucleotide sequence: TGCAGTGCCCCGAACCCACAGTCCTACGAGCAGTACTTC. Encoded protein: CSAPNPQSYEQYF.

This clonotype was recorded only once. V is TRBV11-2 and J is TRBJ2-1; no clear D. The CDR3 has 13 residues. Germline V gene lookup returns CDR1 SGHAT and CDR2 FQNNGV. Trimming took 1 base from V and 5 from J, leaving 6 bases between them. For the CDR3, the DNA is TGTGCCAGCAGCTTAGGGGCCAACAATGAGCAGTTCTTC. Translation gives CASSLGANNEQFF.

The rearrangement joins TRBV11-2 to TRBJ2-3; 8 bases fit TRBD1. With 3 bases clipped from V and 0 bases from J, the junction kept 11 bases outside the gene matches. CDR1 and CDR2 from the germline V gene are SGHAT and FQNNGV. The CDR3 length is 18 residues. The CDR3 reads CASSLGQAAWLSTDTQYF. CDR3 nucleotides: TGTGCCAGCAGCTTGGGACAGGCAGCGTGGCTCAGCACAGATACGCAGTATTTT.

V gene TRBV20-1 combines with J gene TRBJ2-5; D is perhaps TRBD1 (6 bases). V shed 1 base and J shed 5 bases, with 14 bases lying between them. The germline CDR1 and CDR2 sequences are DFQATT and SNEGSKA (reference sequence). The CDR3 has 14 amino acids. The CDR3 protein is CSARVQGPWETQYF. The CDR3 DNA reads as TGCAGTGCTAGAGTTCAGGGGCCCTGGGAGACCCAGTACTTC.

The V and J genes are TRBV10-3 and TRBJ2-1; D possibly corresponds to TRBD1 (6 bases). V lost 6 bases, J lost 7 bases, and 13 bases lay in between. Germline lookup yields CDR1 ENHRY and CDR2 SYGVKD. The CDR3 is 13 amino acids. The CDR3 sequence: CAIREDSSNEQFF. CDR3 DNA: TGTGCCATCAGGGAGGACAGCAGTAATGAGCAGTTCTTC.

Remarks on this clonotype: The DNA is left out, because the CDR3 cannot be placed on it with certainty; the CDR3 is given as TCRdb lists it. The chain has TRBV7-8 and TRBJ2-5; the table's D gene call, TRBD1, was not cross checked with the DNA. Germline V lookup: CDR1 SGHVS, CDR2 FQNEAQ. Termini included, the CDR3 measures 15 amino acids. CDR3 residues: CASSFGPGPQETQYF.

The table lists this clonotype with a few counts. The chain recombines TRBV5-1 with TRBJ2-3; 7 positions match TRBD2. This CDR3 comprises 16 residues. With V trimmed by 0 bases and J by 1 base, 5 bases remained unmatched. Germline CDR1 is SGHRS and CDR2 is YFSETQ. The CDR3 protein is CASSLGASGGTDTQYF. CDR3 DNA: TGCGCCAGCAGCTTGGGGGCTAGCGGAGGCACAGATACGCAGTATTTT.

The chain is built from TRBV10-2 and TRBJ2-2, with 7 nucleotides matching TRBD1. CDR1 is WSHSY, CDR2 SAAADI, per germline. The CDR3 loop spans 14 amino acids. V trimming: 3 bases; J trimming: 3 bases; junction bases outside the gene matches: 1. The CDR3 nucleotides read TGCGCCAGCAGTGACCAGGGGGACACCGGGGAGCTGTTTTTT. Translation: CASSDQGDTGELFF.

The gene calls are TRBV10-3 and TRBJ2-3; 9 nucleotides line up with TRBD2. Germline V CDR1 and CDR2: ENHRY, SYGVKD. J was trimmed by 3 bases and V by 1 base; bases with no gene match: 5. The CDR3 contains 16 residues. The CDR3 spells CAISELGGGATDTQYF. The DNA of the CDR3 is TGTGCCATCAGTGAGTTGGGCGGGGGGGCGACAGATACGCAGTATTTT.

J is TRBJ2-5 and V is TRBV5-3; either TRBD1 or TRBD2 may fit D (5 bases each). TRBV5-3 is filed as an ORF, its function uncertain. This CDR3 comprises 16 residues. Trimming stripped 9 bases from V and 4 bases from J, with 25 bases between. As DNA, the CDR3 is TGTGCCACGAATTCCGGGACGGTGCTTGTGGGAGAGACCCAGTACTTC. This encodes CATNSGTVLVGETQYF.

The chain carries TRBV12-3 or TRBV12-4 and TRBJ1-1, with TRBD1 as a possible D gene (6 bases). The CDR3 totals 14 residues. V lost 6 bases and J 2 bases, leaving 13 bases between the germline ends. The DNA of the CDR3 is TGTGCCAGCAGCCCCGGGGGCTCCAACACTGAAGCTTTCTTT. This codes for CASSPGGSNTEAFF.

This clonotype has only a few counts. The rearrangement uses TRBV20-1 and TRBJ2-7; weak D call: TRBD2 (5 bases). CDR3 length equals 12 residues. Germline values: CDR1 DFQATT, CDR2 SNEGSKA (reference sequence). The V and J ends lost 4 bases and 9 bases respectively, with 16 bases between them. The CDR3 DNA reads as TGCAGTGCTACCGGGGTACGGTTAGGGCAGTACTTC. Protein: CSATGVRLGQYF.

The chain recombines TRBV27 with TRBJ2-3; D could derive from TRBD1 or TRBD2 (6 bases each). Between the trimmed V and J ends, which lost 1 base and 6 bases, there was a span of 11 bases. Per the germline V gene, CDR1 is MNHEY and CDR2 is SMNVEV (reference sequence). This CDR3 spans 14 amino acids. The CDR3 DNA reads TGTGCCAGCAGTTTATGGGGGCGGGATGATACGCAGTATTTT. It translates to CASSLWGRDDTQYF.

The sample holds one count of this clonotype. The V call is TRBV29-1, the J call TRBJ2-1; D gene unclear. The CDR3 is made up of 15 amino acids. The germline CDR1 and CDR2 sequences are SQVTM and ANQGSEA. V was shortened by 2 bases and J by 6 bases, with 17 bases between the two germline ends. As DNA, the CDR3 is TGCAGCGTTGAAAAATCGAGCCCTGGCAGCAATGAGCAGTTCTTC. This sequence encodes CSVEKSSPGSNEQFF.

CDR3: CATSRDVGSSYNEQFF. In DNA form, the CDR3 reads TGTGCCACCAGCAGAGATGTGGGGAGCTCCTACAATGAGCAGTTCTTC. The chain joins TRBV15 to TRBJ2-1; a possible D gene is TRBD2 (5 bases). This CDR3 spans 16 amino acids. Trimming pared 0 bases from V and 0 bases from J, leaving 9 bases between. Germline values: CDR1 LNHNV, CDR2 YYDKDF (reference sequence).

The chain has TRBV11-2 and TRBJ2-3; tentative D call: TRBD2 (6 bases). Trimming shortened V by 1 base and J by 5 bases, and 13 bases separated the two germline ends. The CDR3 contains 15 residues. Germline V gene data show CDR1 as SGHAT and CDR2 as FQNNGV. The CDR3 DNA sequence: TGTGCCAGCAGCTTAGTTCGAGGGGAGGAAGATACGCAGTATTTT. Translating gives CASSLVRGEEDTQYF. The full variable domain, completed using reference TRBV11-2 and TRBJ2-3, is EAGVAQSPRYKIIEKRQSVAFWCNPISGHATLYWYQQILGQGPKLLIQFQNNGVVDDSQLPKDRFSAERLKGVDSTLKIQPAKLEDSAVYLCASSLVRGEEDTQYFGPGTRLTVL.

This clonotype came up a few times. This chain links TRBV28 with TRBJ2-4; D is unresolved. This CDR3 comprises 14 residues. The ends were cut back, 5 bases at V and 0 bases at J, with 8 bases in the middle. Germline V gives CDR1 MDHEN, CDR2 SYDVKM. The CDR3 region is CASSLRIAKNIQYF. The DNA for the CDR3 is TGTGCCAGCAGTCTACGGATAGCCAAAAACATTCAGTACTTC.

The V call is TRBV10-3, the J call TRBJ2-1; TRBD1 matches at 8 bases. This CDR3 contains 17 residues. J lost 3 bases, V lost 6 bases, and 13 bases had no gene match. CDR1 ENHRY and CDR2 SYGVKD come from the germline V gene. The chain's CDR3 is CAISQTDDRGYYNEQFF. The CDR3 DNA sequence: TGTGCCATCAGCCAGACCGATGACAGGGGCTACTACAATGAGCAGTTCTTC.

In its sample, this clonotype was seen a few times. The genes are TRBV30 and TRBJ2-7; no clear D. The CDR3 sequence is 13 residues long. Germline assignment: CDR1 GTSNPN and CDR2 SVGIG (reference sequence). V lost 2 bases and J 5 bases, leaving 13 bases between the germline ends. CDR3 sequence (DNA): TGTGCCTGGAGTTGGACCGCAGGCCACGAGCAGTACTTC. Encoded protein: CAWSWTAGHEQYF.

The V and J genes are TRBV7-6 and TRBJ2-3, with 8 bases that match TRBD2. The CDR3 length is 19 residues. The germline V gene has CDR1 SGHVS and CDR2 FNYEAQ. The J segment lost 4 bases and the V segment lost 1 base, leaving 16 bases of the junction unmatched. CDR3 in DNA: TGTGCCAGCAGCTTAGACCTAGCGGGCATTTTGGAGGCGGCAGATACGCAGTATTTT. Translation: CASSLDLAGILEAADTQYF.

This clonotype was counted between two and nine times. This chain joins TRBV4-1 and TRBJ2-1, with 8 bases lining up with TRBD1. With V trimmed by 2 bases and J by 10 bases, 7 bases remained unmatched. Germline CDR1 is MGHRA and CDR2 is YSYEKL. This CDR3 region has 14 residues. The CDR3 here is CASSQPGTGTEQFF. In nucleotides, the CDR3 is TGCGCCAGCAGCCAACCCGGGACAGGAACCGAGCAGTTCTTC.

This clonotype was recorded a few times. The gene calls are TRBV10-3 and TRBJ2-4, with D unclear. Germline V lookup: CDR1 ENHRY, CDR2 SYGVKD. This CDR3 spans 12 amino acids. V was shortened by 0 bases and J by 12 bases, with 9 bases between the two germline ends. The CDR3 DNA is TGTGCCATCAGTGAGTCGCAGTCGAATCAGTACTTC. This sequence encodes CAISESQSNQYF.

This clonotype came up a few times. V is TRBV10-3 and J is TRBJ2-7, with D perhaps being TRBD1 or TRBD2 (6 bases each). The CDR3 covers 16 residues. CDR1 ENHRY and CDR2 SYGVKD come from the germline V gene. V dropped 0 bases and J dropped 1 base, with 13 bases sitting between them. Here the CDR3 reads CAISESRGGFSYEQYF. The CDR3 DNA follows: TGTGCCATCAGTGAGTCGAGAGGGGGGTTTTCCTACGAGCAGTACTTC.

This clonotype showed up many times. This rearrangement joins TRBV29-1 to TRBJ2-1; the D gene is possibly TRBD2 (7 bases). CDR1 and CDR2 from the germline V gene are SQVTM and ANQGSEA. The V and J ends lost 7 bases and 4 bases respectively, with 17 bases between them. The CDR3 has 14 residues. CDR3 coding DNA: TGCAGCGCTAAAAGGGGGGGGGCGTACAATGAGCAGTTCTTC. Its protein product is CSAKRGGAYNEQFF.

This clonotype was observed a handful of times. The chain carries TRBV9 and TRBJ2-7, with TRBD1 matching 7 bases. CDR1 is SGDLS and CDR2 is YYNGEE in the germline V gene. Trimming removed 0 bases from V and 2 bases from J; junction bases left unmatched: 2. The CDR3 sequence is 14 residues long. The CDR3 bases are TGTGCCAGCAGCGTAGCGACAGGGACCTACGAGCAGTACTTC. This gives the protein CASSVATGTYEQYF.

The V gene is TRBV7-9, the J gene TRBJ2-7; D is uncertain. From germline, CDR1 is SEHNR and CDR2 FQNEAQ (reference sequence). V shed 1 base and J shed 2 bases, with 12 bases lying between them. The CDR3 is 15 residues long. CDR3 sequence: CASSLVRQETYEQYF. In nucleotides, the CDR3 is TGTGCCAGCAGCTTAGTGAGGCAGGAGACCTACGAGCAGTACTTC.

This clonotype has just a few counts. This chain links TRBV20-1 with TRBJ2-5; 9 positions agree with TRBD1. The J segment lost 9 bases and the V segment lost 3 bases, leaving 2 bases of the junction unmatched. This CDR3 has 11 amino acids. Germline V lookup: CDR1 DFQATT, CDR2 SNEGSKA (reference sequence). The CDR3 DNA follows: TGCAGTGCTAGGGGACAGGGCCCCCAGTACTTC. This translates into CSARGQGPQYF.

There are many counts of this clonotype. The chain couples TRBV2 to TRBJ2-7; 8 bases match TRBD1. Germline trimming cut 6 bases from V and 3 bases from J; bases unmatched to any gene: 7. CDR1 is SNHLY and CDR2 is FYNNEI in the germline V gene. There are 14 residues in the CDR3. The CDR3 DNA is TGTGCCAGCAGCTTCGACAGGGGAGACTACGAGCAGTACTTC. Amino acids: CASSFDRGDYEQYF.